The rows below give T cell receptor beta chains drawn from one sample of a study of T-cell reconstitution after alpha-beta-depleted transplantation in children. From the PCR reads, TCRdb called clonotypes with MiXCR, one entry per CDR3 protein. This sample has around 400,000 distinct CDR3 sequences, with roughly 20% found just once. This sample comprised PBMCs from the stem cell graft donor, obtained from the stem cell graft. Receptors originate from a human donor who donated a stem cell graft to a child with acute myeloid leukemia. Both conserved end residues are part of each CDR3. D genes are given only for firm matches. Some rows have no size entry. The others give once, few or many, or a class for an expanded clone.

D	size	V	J	CDR3	DNA
NA	many	TRBV20-1	TRBJ2-3	CSAPPGEGWTDTQYF	TGCAGTGCTCCTCCGGGAGAAGGGTGGACAGATACGCAGTATTTT
NA	few	TRBV12-3/TRBV12-4	TRBJ2-7	CAGTGGPYEQYF	TGTGCCGGCACGGGGGGCCCCTACGAGCAGTACTTC
TRBD1	NA	TRBV6-1	TRBJ2-1	CASSSTGLSYNEQFF	TGTGCCAGCAGCTCGACAGGGTTATCCTACAATGAGCAGTTCTTC
TRBD1	NA	TRBV15	TRBJ2-4	CATSKPDRGRDIQYF	TGTGCCACCAGCAAGCCCGACAGGGGCCGGGACATTCAGTACTTC
NA	NA	TRBV7-2	TRBJ2-7	CASSPGGLASSYEQYF	TGTGCCAGCAGCCCAGGGGGTCTAGCGTCCTCCTACGAGCAGTACTTC
TRBD1	few	TRBV6-1	TRBJ2-7	CASSKPRSRDRAYEQYF	TGTGCCAGCAGTAAACCAAGAAGCCGGGACAGAGCCTACGAGCAGTACTTC
NA	NA	TRBV29-1	TRBJ2-1	CSVVPGTYNEQFF	TGCAGCGTTGTTCCAGGGACCTACAATGAGCAGTTCTTC
NA	few	TRBV5-6	TRBJ1-1	CASSLMRNTEAFF	TGTGCCAGCAGCTTAATGAGGAACACTGAAGCTTTCTTT
TRBD2	NA	TRBV20-1	TRBJ2-3	CSAGEAGAGTDTQYF	TGCAGTGCTGGGGAGGCGGGAGCGGGCACAGATACGCAGTATTTT
TRBD2	many	TRBV29-1	TRBJ2-7	CSVAGTSGNEQYF	TGCAGCGTTGCAGGGACTAGCGGAAACGAGCAGTACTTC
TRBD2	NA	TRBV28	TRBJ2-1	CASSGGLAGISYNEQFF	TGTGCCAGCAGCGGGGGACTAGCGGGGATCTCCTACAATGAGCAGTTCTTC
TRBD2	few	TRBV6-5	TRBJ2-1	CASSYKGSGRASYNEQFF	TGTGCCAGCAGTTACAAAGGTAGCGGGAGGGCCTCCTACAATGAGCAGTTCTTC
NA	many	TRBV20-1	TRBJ2-3	CSAGQGLDITQYF	TGCAGTGCGGGGCAGGGGCTAGATATCACGCAGTATTTT
NA	few	TRBV29-1	TRBJ2-2	CSVLTGVNTGELFF	TGCAGCGTCTTAACAGGAGTGAACACCGGGGAGCTGTTTTTT
TRBD2	few	TRBV10-3	TRBJ2-1	CAISGGLAGGEQFF	TGTGCCATCAGTGGGGGACTAGCCGGAGGTGAGCAGTTCTTC
TRBD2	few	TRBV5-1	TRBJ2-3	CASSPNSGRTDTQYF	TGCGCCAGCAGCCCAAATAGCGGGAGAACAGATACGCAGTATTTT
NA	few	TRBV9	TRBJ2-7	CASSVADRSTYEQYF	TGTGCCAGCAGCGTAGCTGACAGGTCCACCTACGAGCAGTACTTC
TRBD1	NA	TRBV5-1	TRBJ2-7	CASRFHPDRAFEQYF	TGCGCCAGCAGATTTCATCCGGACAGGGCCTTCGAGCAGTACTTC
NA	many	TRBV12-3/TRBV12-4	TRBJ2-1	CASSLGGLYNEQFF	TGTGCCAGCAGTTTAGGCGGGCTATACAATGAGCAGTTCTTC
TRBD2	few	TRBV3-1	TRBJ2-7	CASSQVASGIYEQYF	TGTGCCAGCAGCCAAGTGGCTAGCGGGATCTACGAGCAGTACTTC
NA	many	TRBV20-1	TRBJ2-1	CSARDNREGYNEQFF	TGCAGTGCTAGAGATAACAGGGAGGGCTACAATGAGCAGTTCTTC
TRBD1	NA	TRBV20-1	TRBJ1-6	CSARGGGQISPLHF	TGCAGTGCTAGGGGGGGGGGACAGATTTCACCCCTCCACTTT
NA	few	TRBV20-1	TRBJ2-7	CSAGSYEQYF	TGCAGTGCTGGGAGCTACGAGCAGTACTTC
NA	NA	TRBV12-3/TRBV12-4	TRBJ2-3	CASSLSVSTDTQYF	TGTGCCAGCAGTTTGAGCGTTAGCACAGATACGCAGTATTTT
NA	many	TRBV20-1	TRBJ2-3	CSARAIGTDTQYF	TGCAGTGCTAGGGCGATTGGCACAGATACGCAGTATTTT
TRBD2	few	TRBV29-1	TRBJ2-7	CSARVLAGGEQYF	TGCAGCGCCCGAGTGCTAGCGGGAGGCGAGCAGTACTTC
NA	NA	TRBV10-2	TRBJ2-2	CASSPRRGGELFF	TGCGCCAGCAGTCCTCGACGGGGCGGGGAGCTGTTTTTT
NA	NA	TRBV6-1	TRBJ1-5	CASTDRPYSNQPQHF	TGTGCCAGCACCGACAGACCATATAGCAATCAGCCCCAGCATTTT
NA	few	TRBV7-6	TRBJ2-7	CASSPGRIYEQYF	TGTGCCAGCAGCCCGGGACGGATCTACGAGCAGTACTTC
TRBD2	NA	TRBV12-3/TRBV12-4	TRBJ2-3	CASGGDGGQVLRTDTQYF	TGTGCCAGCGGGGGGGATGGTGGGCAGGTCCTGCGCACAGATACGCAGTATTTT
TRBD2	many	TRBV6-1	TRBJ2-1	CASSRLAGGPNEQFF	TGTGCCAGCAGCCGACTAGCGGGAGGACCCAATGAGCAGTTCTTC
NA	many	TRBV2	TRBJ1-1	CASSESGRRTEAFF	TGTGCCAGCAGTGAATCCGGGAGGCGCACTGAAGCTTTCTTT
NA	few	TRBV12-3/TRBV12-4	TRBJ2-1	CASSLRGAAYNEQFF	TGTGCCAGCAGTTTAAGGGGGGCGGCCTACAATGAGCAGTTCTTC
NA	NA	TRBV5-6	TRBJ2-3	CASSVNWGSRTTDTQYF	TGTGCCAGCAGCGTTAACTGGGGGTCGCGGACCACAGATACGCAGTATTTT
TRBD1	NA	TRBV12-3/TRBV12-4	TRBJ2-7	CASKTDRGSYEQYF	TGTGCCAGCAAAACGGACAGGGGCTCCTACGAGCAGTACTTC
NA	many	TRBV12-3/TRBV12-4	TRBJ2-5	CASSLGISQETQYF	TGTGCCAGCAGTTTGGGGATCAGTCAAGAGACCCAGTACTTC
TRBD2	NA	TRBV15	TRBJ2-1	CATIRVAGRDEQFF	TGTGCCACCATCAGAGTAGCGGGAAGAGATGAGCAGTTCTTC
NA	few	TRBV4-3	TRBJ2-7	CASSQEKYSYYEQYF	TGCGCCAGCAGCCAAGAGAAGTATAGTTACTACGAGCAGTACTTC
TRBD1	few	TRBV29-1	TRBJ1-1	CSVGGQGTPEAFF	TGCAGCGTTGGGGGACAGGGAACCCCTGAAGCTTTCTTT
NA	NA	TRBV7-2	TRBJ1-1	CASNSGLEAFF	TGTGCCAGCAACTCAGGGCTAGAAGCTTTCTTT
TRBD2	few	TRBV20-1	TRBJ2-7	CSARPFSGISSEQYF	TGCAGTGCTAGACCCTTTAGCGGGATCTCCTCCGAGCAGTACTTC